This T cell receptor (beta chain) was identified in a study of CXCR3-negative and CXCR3-positive naive CD8 T cells. Researchers prepared the TRB cDNA libraries using 5' RACE with UMI labels. For each CDR3 protein, TCRdb gives one entry from its re-call of the 5' RACE reads, without DNA. This sample's table reports tens of thousands of distinct CDR3 sequences. Study-wide results and caveats: Naive subsets showed comparable surface CD5, and TCR interaction strength was also inferred from TRB CDR3 physicochemistry.

About this clonotype itself: Its target is unknown.

Every CD8+ subset sample held a few hundred thousand flow-sorted cells, done in triplicate. Sequenced: naive CXCR3- CD8+ T cells from blood. Noted subset: CD45RO-CCR7+CD27+CD95- naive CD8+ T cells lacking CXCR3 (TNR3-). The TCR comes from a human donor in good health. Some clones in this sample may be carry-over from other donors' samples.

CDR3 amino acids: CASSQVASANEQFF. The V and J genes are TRBV14 and TRBJ2-1; TCRdb gives TRBD2 as the D gene, but with no DNA this cannot be confirmed. The CDR3 length is 14 residues. CDR1 SGHDN and CDR2 FVKESK come from the germline V gene.